These 17 T cell receptor beta chains were all obtained from the same sample, sequenced in a study of T cell repertoires in aging, cancer and after chemotherapy. A mixed TRB-A/B primer pool amplified rearranged TRB by multiplex touch-down PCR. Via MiXCR, TCRdb re-called the multiplex PCR reads, giving one row per CDR3 protein. The sample lists some 5,000 distinct CDR3 sequences, under 25% occurring once. Peripheral blood genomic DNA, not sorted cells or RNA, was the template. The specimen was blood. Receptors originate from a human donor in good health. The donor label of this sample is uncertain.

This clonotype is medium-sized (0.01 to 0.1%) within its sample. J is TRBJ1-2 and V is TRBV19; D not resolved. This CDR3 comprises 16 residues. Germline CDR1 LNHDA, CDR2 SQIVND (reference sequence). V lost 5 bases to trimming and J lost 3 bases, with 19 bases between them. The CDR3 DNA reads as TGTGCCAGTAGTGGATCCGGTAGCGCCCGGGACTATGGCTACACCTTC. Its protein is CASSGSGSARDYGYTF.

The chain couples TRBV4-2 to TRBJ2-5; 7 positions match TRBD2. The CDR3 is 16 amino acids. The germline CDR1 and CDR2 sequences are LGHNA and YNFKEQ. The J segment lost 7 bases and the V segment lost 0 bases, leaving 11 bases of the junction unmatched. The chain's CDR3 is CASSQDQGGQLGTQYF. The DNA for the CDR3 is TGTGCCAGCAGCCAAGATCAGGGAGGGCAATTGGGGACCCAGTACTTC.

This clonotype is labeled as medium-sized. The chain uses TRBV10-3 and TRBJ2-7; D unclear. Germline loops: CDR1 ENHRY, CDR2 SYGVKD. The V end lost 3 bases, the J end lost 3 bases, and 12 bases lay between the germline ends. The CDR3 consists of 14 residues. The CDR3 loop is CAISDQVAFYEQYF. The CDR3 DNA sequence: TGTGCCATCAGTGACCAAGTGGCTTTCTACGAGCAGTACTTC.

By frequency in the sample, this clonotype is medium-sized. The chain couples TRBV29-1 to TRBJ1-1, with D possibly matching TRBD1 (5 bases). Trimming pared 2 bases from V and 4 bases from J, leaving 17 bases between. The CDR3 is 15 amino acids. Per germline, CDR1 SQVTM and CDR2 ANQGSEA. CDR3 DNA sequence: TGCAGCGTTGAATCCAACTCCCGAGGGGTCACTGAAGCTTTCTTT. Translating gives CSVESNSRGVTEAFF.

The chain recombines TRBV5-6 with TRBJ2-1; 7 nucleotides agree with TRBD2. This CDR3 contains 15 residues. Germline V gives CDR1 SGHDT, CDR2 YYEEEE. J gave up 5 bases and V 1 base, and 6 bases lay outside the gene matches. CDR3 in DNA: TGTGCCAGCAGCTTGCTGGGGGGGGAGAACAATGAGCAGTTCTTC. Translating it yields CASSLLGGENNEQFF.

The CDR3 region has the DNA TGTGCCAGCAGCAACGACCGGGGAAGTAACTATGGCTACACCTTC. As protein: CASSNDRGSNYGYTF. The V call is TRBV21-1, the J call TRBJ1-2; TRBD1 is taken as the D call from the table, unchecked against the DNA. TRBV21-1 is a documented pseudogene. This CDR3 has 15 residues.

This clonotype is termed medium-sized. The CDR3 DNA reads TGTGTCGGAAGTCCAGGGGGTCGTCAGGAAGCTTTCTTT. This translates into CVGSPGGRQEAFF. The genes are TRBV30 and TRBJ1-1; the match to TRBD1 covers 7 bases. Germline assignment: CDR1 GTSNPN and CDR2 SVGIG (reference sequence). The CDR3 is 13 amino acids.

This clonotype is judged medium-sized. This chain links TRBV19 with TRBJ2-3, with TRBD2 identical over 8 bases. V was pared by 5 bases and J by 5 bases, with 6 bases of the junction left unmatched. The CDR3 runs to 14 residues. CDR1 is LNHDA, CDR2 SQIVND, per germline (reference sequence). Here the CDR3 DNA reads TGTGCCAGTAGTTCGGGGGGGAGCGGAGATACGCAGTATTTT. The encoded protein is CASSSGGSGDTQYF.

This clonotype is categorized as medium-sized. This chain connects TRBV6-6 to TRBJ2-3, with D possibly matching TRBD2 (5 bases). V shed 6 bases and J shed 4 bases, with 14 bases lying between them. Germline assignment: CDR1 MNHNY and CDR2 SVGAGI (reference sequence). This CDR3 contains 14 residues. Here the CDR3 DNA reads TGTGCCAGCAGGCGCCTAATCGGGGCAGATACGCAGTATTTT. It yields the protein CASRRLIGADTQYF.

About this clonotype: Being one base from a much bigger clone, this may be a read error. The rearrangement uses TRBV6-1 and TRBJ1-1, with a tentative D call TRBD1 (5 bases). This CDR3 contains 15 residues. The germline V and J ends were trimmed by 7 bases and 7 bases, with 22 bases remaining between them. Germline V gene sequence: CDR1 MNHNS, CDR2 SASEGT. CDR3 in amino acids: CASTYKRGDDNEAFF. DNA for the CDR3: TGTGCCAGCACTTACAAGAGGGGCGATGACAATGAAGCTTTCTTT.

By proportion, this clonotype is medium-sized. The V and J genes are TRBV29-1 and TRBJ2-5; D is unresolved. This CDR3 contains 13 residues. The ends were cut back, 7 bases at V and 1 base at J, with 13 bases in the middle. The germline V gene encodes CDR1 SQVTM and CDR2 ANQGSEA. This CDR3 is CSGLLSSQETQYF. CDR3 nucleotide sequence: TGCAGCGGCCTCTTAAGTAGCCAAGAGACCCAGTACTTC.

The chain is built from TRBV20-1 and TRBJ1-6; D ambiguous. Germline V CDR1 and CDR2: DFQATT, SNEGSKA (reference sequence). Trimming pared 2 bases from V and 9 bases from J, leaving 14 bases between. There are 14 residues in the CDR3. CDR3 amino acids: CSARTGKESSPLHF. For the CDR3, the DNA is TGCAGTGCTAGAACGGGGAAAGAGAGTTCACCCCTCCACTTT.

For this clonotype: This may stem from a read error, because a much larger clone lies one nucleotide away. The chain couples TRBV6-2 or TRBV6-3 to TRBJ2-3, with 7 positions matching TRBD2. This CDR3 is 17 amino acids long. The germline V gene has CDR1 MNHEY and CDR2 SVGEGT. The V and J ends lost 3 bases and 7 bases, in that order; junction bases with no gene match: 16. This CDR3 is CASSYLGGGPPPNTQYF. CDR3 DNA: TGTGCCAGCAGTTATTTGGGGGGGGGACCCCCCCCAAATACGCAGTATTTT.

By share of the sample, this clonotype is medium-sized (0.01 to 0.1%). The V call is TRBV30, the J call TRBJ2-6; 7 nucleotides line up with TRBD2. The V and J ends lost 4 bases and 0 bases, in that order; junction bases with no gene match: 9. The germline V gene has CDR1 GTSNPN and CDR2 SVGIG (reference sequence). This CDR3 region has 17 residues. In nucleotides, the CDR3 is TGTGCCTGGAAGGGAGGGACTCCCGCCTCTGGGGCCAACGTCCTGACTTTC. It is translated as CAWKGGTPASGANVLTF.

Relative to its sample, this clonotype is medium-sized. This CDR3 reads CASSPRTEVETQYF. The CDR3 DNA follows: TGTGCCAGCTCACCCAGGACAGAAGTGGAGACCCAGTACTTC. The chain is built from TRBV18 and TRBJ2-5, with a weak D call TRBD1 (6 bases). Trimming cost V 3 bases and J 5 bases, with 13 bases left between them. The germline gives CDR1 KGHSH, CDR2 LQKENI. CDR3 length: 14 residues.

The chain is built from TRBV19 and TRBJ2-7, with 12 positions matching TRBD2. This CDR3 region has 14 residues. Per the germline V gene, CDR1 is LNHDA and CDR2 is SQIVND (reference sequence). V dropped 5 bases and J dropped 2; count of bases not matched to a gene: 1. The CDR3 loop reads CASSPSGGAYEQYF. CDR3 DNA sequence: TGTGCCAGTAGTCCTAGCGGGGGGGCCTACGAGCAGTACTTC. The full variable domain, its missing parts supplied by reference TRBV19 and TRBJ2-7, is DGGITQSPKYLFRKEGQNVTLSCEQNLNHDAMYWYRQDPGQGLRLIYYSQIVNDFQKGDIAEGYSVSREKKESFPLTVTSAQKNPTAFYLCASSPSGGAYEQYFGPGTRLTVT.

For this clonotype: With a much larger clone just one base away, this may be a read error. This chain links TRBV19 with TRBJ1-5; a weak D match, TRBD1 (5 bases). Germline assignment: CDR1 LNHDA and CDR2 SQIVND (reference sequence). The CDR3 contains 12 residues. DNA of the CDR3: TGTGCCAGCAGTGGGGGGGATCAGCACCAGCATTTT. It encodes CASSGGDQHQHF. The full variable domain, its missing parts supplied by reference TRBV19 and TRBJ1-5, is DGGITQSPKYLFRKEGQNVTLSCEQNLNHDAMYWYRQDPGQGLRLIYYSQIVNDFQKGDIAEGYSVSREKKESFPLTVTSAQKNPTAFYLCASSGGDQHQHFGDGTRLSIL.